The 27 T cell receptor beta chains presented below share a single source sample, sequenced in a study of blood T cell repertoires in COVID-19. Sequencing used immunoSEQ multiplex PCR; TCRdb keeps in-frame clones, though not all of them. Of about 270,000 clones listed, approximately 89% are singletons. The sample taken for sequencing was peripheral blood. The receptor set was obtained from a woman aged 45-65 years with acute or convalescent COVID-19.

The V gene is TRBV5-8, the J gene TRBJ2-5, with 7 bases fitting TRBD1. The germline V gene has CDR1 SGHTS and CDR2 YDEGEE. The CDR3 loop spans 16 amino acids. Trimming removed 4 bases from V and 5 bases from J; junction bases left unmatched: 14. The CDR3 DNA is TGTGCCAGCAGCGGAGGACAGGCACATAATGGGGAGACCCAGTACTTC. Protein sequence: CASSGGQAHNGETQYF. Combining the CDR3 with reference TRBV5-8 and TRBJ2-5 gives the whole variable domain EAGVTQSPTHLIKTRGQQATLRCSPISGHTSVYWYQQALGLGLQFLLWYDEGEERNRGNFPPRFSGRQFPNYSSELNVNALELEDSALYLCASSGGQAHNGETQYFGPGTRLLVL.

This clone was seen once. The genes are TRBV19 and TRBJ2-7; 11 bases line up with TRBD2. With V trimmed by 5 bases and J by 3 bases, 6 bases remained unmatched. CDR3 length: 15 residues. Germline V gene sequence: CDR1 LNHDA, CDR2 SQIVND (reference sequence). The CDR3 protein is CASSSGTSGVYEQYF. In DNA form, the CDR3 reads TGTGCCAGTAGTTCCGGGACTAGCGGAGTCTACGAGCAGTACTTC.

In regard to this clone: The same CDR3 arises from other DNA sequences in this sample as well. The chain is built from TRBV6-5 and TRBJ2-1; D remains unclear. Germline values: CDR1 MNHEY, CDR2 SVGAGI. V dropped 0 bases and J dropped 7 bases, with 4 bases sitting between them. The CDR3 runs 12 residues. The chain's CDR3 is CASSYSGNEQFF. The CDR3 nucleotides read TGTGCCAGCAGTTACTCCGGGAATGAGCAGTTCTTC.

This chain joins TRBV27 and TRBJ1-4, with 7 bases identical to TRBD1. Germline loops: CDR1 MNHEY, CDR2 SMNVEV (reference sequence). Unmatched junction bases numbered 12, after V lost 4 bases and J lost 10 bases. CDR3 size: 15 residues. This CDR3 is CASSSVLPGGGKLFF. The CDR3 coding sequence is TGTGCCAGCAGTTCAGTTCTACCAGGGGGTGGAAAACTGTTTTTT.

This chain connects TRBV18 to TRBJ2-1, with 11 bases that match TRBD2. After removal of 1 base from V and 4 bases from J, the junction contained 9 bases not matched to a gene. Germline assignment: CDR1 KGHSH and CDR2 LQKENI. This CDR3 spans 18 amino acids. CDR3: CASSPLLLAGVGYNEQFF. CDR3 bases: TGTGCCAGCTCACCACTCTTACTAGCGGGAGTGGGTTACAATGAGCAGTTCTTC.

This clone was counted once. The rearrangement joins TRBV7-6 to TRBJ2-7; 7 bases map to TRBD2. CDR1 and CDR2 (germline): SGHVS, FNYEAQ. The junction had 13 bases not matched to a gene; V was cut back by 4 bases and J by 7 bases. The length of the CDR3 is 15 residues. For the CDR3, the DNA is TGTGCCAGCAGCTCAACGGGAGGAGCACCCGGGGAGCAGTACTTC. As protein: CASSSTGGAPGEQYF.

This chain joins TRBV7-8 and TRBJ2-2; 9 bases are a match to TRBD2. Germline CDR1 and CDR2: SGHVS and FQNEAQ. The CDR3 loop spans 18 amino acids. The V gene end was trimmed by 3 bases and the J gene end by 6 bases; junction bases not matched to a gene: 14. CDR3 bases: TGTGCCAGCAGCTTTTCTCTGGGGACTAGCAGTAGGTCCGGGGAGCTGTTTTTT. Protein sequence: CASSFSLGTSSRSGELFF. Drawing the rest from reference TRBV7-8 and TRBJ2-2, the complete variable domain is GAGVSQSPRYKVAKRGQDVALRCDPISGHVSLFWYQQALGQGPEFLTYFQNEAQLDKSGLPSDRFFAERPEGSVSTLKIQRTQQEDSAVYLCASSFSLGTSSRSGELFFGEGSRLTVL.

This chain joins TRBV27 and TRBJ1-2; a weak D match, TRBD1 (6 bases). The CDR3 contains 13 residues. Per the germline V gene, CDR1 is MNHEY and CDR2 is SMNVEV (reference sequence). V lost 4 bases, J lost 2 bases, and 8 bases lay in between. The CDR3: CASSSRGNYGYTF. The CDR3 DNA reads TGTGCCAGCAGTTCGAGGGGGAACTATGGCTACACCTTC.

The chain joins TRBV7-2 to TRBJ1-4, with 7 bases lining up with TRBD1. This CDR3 is built from 15 residues. Trimming at V came to 3 bases and at J to 4 bases, leaving 5 bases not matched to a gene. Germline V gene sequence: CDR1 SGHTA, CDR2 FQGNSA. The CDR3 loop is CASSFTGAHNEKLFF. DNA of the CDR3: TGTGCCAGCAGCTTCACAGGGGCCCATAATGAAAAACTGTTTTTT.

V is TRBV4-3 and J is TRBJ1-6; D is perhaps TRBD1 (5 bases). The V gene's germline CDR1 is LGHNA and CDR2 YSLEER. This CDR3 comprises 17 residues. Trimming pared 0 bases from V and 6 bases from J, leaving 15 bases between. CDR3 DNA: TGCGCCAGCAGCCAAGATCGGACCAGGGCGTTTAATTCACCCCTCCACTTT. Translation gives CASSQDRTRAFNSPLHF.

The chain recombines TRBV5-1 with TRBJ2-7; the match to TRBD1 covers 10 bases. J gave up 3 bases and V 5 bases, and 8 bases lay outside the gene matches. The CDR3 sequence is 15 residues long. From germline, CDR1 is SGHRS and CDR2 YFSETQ. The CDR3 sequence is CASRAGTGVFYEQYF. The CDR3 DNA reads as TGCGCCAGCAGGGCCGGGACAGGGGTGTTCTACGAGCAGTACTTC.

With regard to this clone: In the same sample, other DNA sequences code for this CDR3. The rearrangement uses TRBV5-1 and TRBJ1-6, with 8 nucleotides matching TRBD1. The CDR3 runs 14 residues. Trimming at V came to 0 bases and at J to 7 bases, leaving 0 bases not matched to a gene. The germline V gene encodes CDR1 SGHRS and CDR2 YFSETQ. The CDR3 bases are TGCGCCAGCAGCTTGGGGACAGGGAATTCACCCCTCCACTTT. Amino acids: CASSLGTGNSPLHF.

V usage is TRBV28 and J usage is TRBJ1-5; possible D gene TRBD1, 5 bases. The CDR3 is 13 residues long. The V end was cut by 3 bases, the J end by 6 bases, with 9 bases between. Germline loops: CDR1 MDHEN, CDR2 SYDVKM. CDR3 region: CASSLVGVQPQHF. DNA for the CDR3: TGTGCCAGCAGTTTGGTAGGGGTTCAGCCCCAGCATTTT.

The chain couples TRBV27 to TRBJ2-2; 9 nucleotides line up with TRBD1. V lost 5 bases to trimming and J lost 4 bases; unmatched junction nucleotides: 8. CDR3 size: 16 residues. Germline-derived CDR1 and CDR2 are MNHEY and SMNVEV (reference sequence). The CDR3 coding sequence is TGTGCCAGCAGTCTAACACAGGGGGCAGTCACCGGGGAGCTGTTTTTT. It is translated as CASSLTQGAVTGELFF.

The J gene is TRBJ1-4, the V gene TRBV18; 8 bases agree with TRBD1. Germline lookup yields CDR1 KGHSH and CDR2 LQKENI. There are 14 residues in the CDR3. Trimming removed 3 bases from V and 15 bases from J; junction bases left unmatched: 12. The CDR3: CASSPNTGGAVLFF. In nucleotides, the CDR3 is TGTGCCAGCTCACCTAATACAGGGGGTGCGGTGTTGTTTTTT. Full variable domain (rest looked up from reference TRBV18 and TRBJ1-4): NAGVMQNPRHLVRRRGQEARLRCSPMKGHSHVYWYRQLPEEGLKFMVYLQKENIIDESGMPKERFSAEFPKEGPSILRIQQVVRGDSAAYFCASSPNTGGAVLFFGSGTQLSVL.

This clone was observed a few times. The genes are TRBV6-6 and TRBJ1-1; D is perhaps TRBD1 (5 bases). In germline, CDR1 is MNHNY, CDR2 SVGAGI (reference sequence). The CDR3 has 14 residues. The ends were cut back, 5 bases at V and 5 bases at J, with 15 bases in the middle. CDR3 sequence (DNA): TGTGCCAGCAGTGGAGGGGCCACCGGAACTGAAGCTTTCTTT. Translation gives CASSGGATGTEAFF.

This rearrangement joins TRBV9 to TRBJ2-1; 7 nucleotides align to TRBD2. After removal of 0 bases from V and 0 bases from J, the junction contained 3 bases not matched to a gene. Germline V gene sequence: CDR1 SGDLS, CDR2 YYNGEE. This CDR3 comprises 16 residues. The CDR3 bases are TGTGCCAGCAGCGTAGCTAGCGGAAACTCCTACAATGAGCAGTTCTTC. Translation gives CASSVASGNSYNEQFF.

The chain couples TRBV5-8 to TRBJ2-3; TRBD2 matches 11 bases. The CDR3 has 16 amino acids. Germline CDR1 is SGHTS and CDR2 is YDEGEE. With 0 bases clipped from V and 0 bases from J, the junction kept 0 bases outside the gene matches. The CDR3 nucleotides are TGTGCCAGCAGCTTGGGGACTAGCGGGAGCACAGATACGCAGTATTTT. It encodes CASSLGTSGSTDTQYF.

The chain recombines TRBV18 with TRBJ1-5, with 9 nucleotides matching TRBD1. The germline CDR1 and CDR2 sequences are KGHSH and LQKENI. V trimming: 2 bases; J trimming: 3 bases; junction bases outside the gene matches: 2. This CDR3 spans 15 amino acids. The chain's CDR3 is CASSPGTGLNQPQHF. The CDR3 nucleotides are TGTGCCAGCTCACCAGGGACAGGGCTCAATCAGCCCCAGCATTTT.

The V and J genes are TRBV9 and TRBJ2-7, with 7 bases fitting TRBD2. The ends lost 2 bases at V and 5 bases at J; junction bases unmatched: 4. Germline V gene data show CDR1 as SGDLS and CDR2 as YYNGEE. This CDR3 is built from 13 residues. In nucleotides, the CDR3 is TGTGCCAGCAGCGTTCCAGGGAGGGACGAGCAGTACTTC. Protein sequence: CASSVPGRDEQYF. The variable domain in full, completed from reference TRBV9 and TRBJ2-7, reads DSGVTQTPKHLITATGQRVTLRCSPRSGDLSVYWYQQSLDQGLQFLIQYYNGEERAKGNILERFSAQQFPDLHSELNLSSLELGDSALYFCASSVPGRDEQYFGPGTRLTVT.

The table lists this clone with a count of one. The rearrangement joins TRBV10-3 to TRBJ1-2; 9 positions agree with TRBD1. The CDR3 has 13 amino acids. The germline V gene has CDR1 ENHRY and CDR2 SYGVKD. The ends lost 10 bases at V and 7 bases at J; junction bases unmatched: 10. The CDR3 spells CATRGQGISGYTF. CDR3 coding DNA: TGTGCCACCCGCGGACAGGGGATCTCTGGCTACACCTTC.

The chain employs TRBV19 and TRBJ1-5; D gene unclear. There are 15 residues in the CDR3. V was pared by 5 bases and J by 1 base, with 12 bases between. Germline values: CDR1 LNHDA, CDR2 SQIVND (reference sequence). For the CDR3, the DNA is TGTGCCAGTAGTGTTCGGGGTTCGAGCAATCAGCCCCAGCATTTT. Translation gives CASSVRGSSNQPQHF.

The CDR3 loop reads CASSIGENRADEQYF. The CDR3 DNA reads as TGTGCCAGTAGTATAGGGGAGAACAGGGCTGACGAGCAGTACTTC. J is TRBJ2-7 and V is TRBV19; D possibly corresponds to TRBD1 (6 bases). The CDR3 has 15 residues. The germline V gene encodes CDR1 LNHDA and CDR2 SQIVND (reference sequence). The V end was cut by 1 base, the J end by 5 bases, with 15 bases between.

V gene TRBV7-9 combines with J gene TRBJ2-5, with 7 bases that match TRBD2. Germline CDR1 reads SEHNR; CDR2 reads FQNEAQ (reference sequence). V trimming: 7 bases; J trimming: 3 bases; junction bases outside the gene matches: 5. The CDR3 is made up of 13 amino acids. Here the CDR3 DNA reads TGTGCCAGCACGGGACTAATCAAAGAGACCCAGTACTTC. Residues: CASTGLIKETQYF.

The V gene is TRBV19, the J gene TRBJ1-2, with a weak D call TRBD1 (6 bases). Germline CDR1 and CDR2: LNHDA and SQIVND (reference sequence). The CDR3 length is 14 residues. V shed 7 bases and J shed 8 bases, with 20 bases lying between them. CDR3 in DNA: TGTGCCAGTACCATCGACAGGATCTATGGCGGCTACACCTTC. This codes for CASTIDRIYGGYTF.

This clone showed up just once. This chain links TRBV28 with TRBJ1-3; 9 bases are a match to TRBD1. Looked up from germline, CDR1 is MDHEN and CDR2 is SYDVKM. Germline trimming cut 7 bases from V and 4 bases from J; bases unmatched to any gene: 8. The CDR3 totals 15 residues. As DNA, the CDR3 is TGTGCCAGCACCAGGGACAGGGAGGGGGGAAACACCATATATTTT. This codes for CASTRDREGGNTIYF.

The rearrangement joins TRBV28 to TRBJ1-5; D unclear. CDR3 length equals 13 residues. Germline CDR1 reads MDHEN; CDR2 reads SYDVKM. V lost 5 bases to trimming and J lost 4 bases, with 9 bases between them. The DNA of the CDR3 is TGTGCCAGCAGTCACCGCGAAAATCAGCCCCAGCATTTT. This gives the protein CASSHRENQPQHF.